Following are 10 T cell receptor beta chains from one sample sequenced in a study of Graves' ophthalmopathy and Graves' hyperthyroidism (dated 2018 in TCRdb). Sequencing relied on an Illumina HiSeq 2000. TCR beta CDR3 regions were amplified from RNA transcripts for repertoire sequencing. A first-round RT-PCR used HTBI primers with the Qiagen OneStep RT-PCR kit, followed by a second-round multiplex PCR, size selection and purification. TCRdb handled the public reads itself, with Q25 trimming in fastp and clone calling in MiXCR, and kept productive beta chains. Rows with a matching CDR3 protein are joined into one entry that keeps the most common DNA and genes. The sample table holds almost 750,000 distinct CDR3 sequences, of which 40% were seen once. The ten largest make up 40% to 55% of the sample. The source material was peripheral blood. Receptor source: an adult man with Graves' ophthalmopathy.

The chain links TRBV5-1 to TRBJ2-1; possibly TRBD1 for D (6 bases). V lost 1 base and J 5 bases, leaving 13 bases between the germline ends. CDR3 length: 15 residues. Germline-derived CDR1 and CDR2 are SGHRS and YFSETQ. The DNA for the CDR3 is TGCGCCAGCAGCTTGAAAACAGGGCCGAACAATGAGCAGTTCTTC. As protein: CASSLKTGPNNEQFF.

This clonotype showed up many times. CDR3 amino acids: CASTEDRYQPQHF. The CDR3 DNA reads TGTGCCAGCACTGAGGACAGATATCAGCCCCAGCATTTT. This chain joins TRBV2 and TRBJ1-5; possibly TRBD1 for D (6 bases). The CDR3 has 13 residues. The germline V gene encodes CDR1 SNHLY and CDR2 FYNNEI. Trimming took 7 bases from V and 5 from J, leaving 12 bases between them.

The J gene is TRBJ2-7, the V gene TRBV25-1; 7 bases are shared with TRBD2. CDR1 is MGHDK and CDR2 is SYGVNS in the germline V gene. The CDR3 sequence is 13 residues long. V was pared by 7 bases and J by 5 bases, with 8 bases of the junction left unmatched. The CDR3 loop reads CASIQGGGDEQYF. CDR3 in DNA: TGTGCCAGCATCCAGGGTGGGGGGGACGAGCAGTACTTC.

This clonotype was recorded a few times. The chain joins TRBV11-2 to TRBJ2-7; D gene unclear. There are 16 residues in the CDR3. V dropped 2 bases and J dropped 3 bases, with 17 bases sitting between them. Germline V gene lookup returns CDR1 SGHAT and CDR2 FQNNGV. In nucleotides, the CDR3 is TGTGCCAGCAGCTTAAGGGCCGCCCGTGACTTCTACGAGCAGTACTTC. This gives the protein CASSLRAARDFYEQYF. Supplemented by reference TRBV11-2 and TRBJ2-7, the full variable domain reads EAGVAQSPRYKIIEKRQSVAFWCNPISGHATLYWYQQILGQGPKLLIQFQNNGVVDDSQLPKDRFSAERLKGVDSTLKIQPAKLEDSAVYLCASSLRAARDFYEQYFGPGTRLTVT.

This chain connects TRBV10-3 to TRBJ2-6, with a tentative D call TRBD1 (9 bases). In germline, CDR1 is ENHRY, CDR2 SYGVKD. Deletions cut 10 bases from V and 0 bases from J, with 22 bases between. The CDR3 has 18 amino acids. The CDR3 here is CASSGGQGYDSGANVLTF. The CDR3 DNA sequence: TGTGCCAGCAGCGGGGGACAGGGTTACGACTCTGGGGCCAACGTCCTGACTTTC.

This clonotype was detected many times. V gene TRBV15 combines with J gene TRBJ2-6; D remains ambiguous. Per germline, CDR1 LNHNV and CDR2 YYDKDF (reference sequence). V lost 0 bases, J lost 7 bases, and 13 bases lay in between. CDR3 size: 16 residues. CDR3 region: CATSREVDLGANVLTF. For the CDR3, the DNA is TGTGCCACCAGCAGAGAGGTAGACCTCGGAGCCAACGTCCTGACTTTC.

This clonotype was observed a few times. The J gene is TRBJ1-1, the V gene TRBV10-3; a weak D match, TRBD1 (6 bases). The ends were cut back, 7 bases at V and 0 bases at J, with 15 bases in the middle. The germline CDR1 and CDR2 sequences are ENHRY and SYGVKD. This CDR3 has 15 amino acids. The CDR3 coding sequence is TGTGCCATCATGGCCTCTGGACAGATGAACACTGAAGCTTTCTTT. Its translation is CAIMASGQMNTEAFF.

This clonotype appeared many times. The rearrangement uses TRBV10-3 and TRBJ1-1; D uncertain. The V gene's germline CDR1 is ENHRY and CDR2 SYGVKD. The CDR3 has 13 residues. The germline V and J ends were trimmed by 0 bases and 10 bases, with 12 bases remaining between them. The DNA for the CDR3 is TGTGCCATCAGTGAGTCCAACGAGGGAACAGCTTTCTTT. Its translation: CAISESNEGTAFF.

This clonotype was observed at least ten times. The chain couples TRBV10-3 to TRBJ2-7; TRBD2 agrees at 8 bases. The CDR3 covers 14 residues. Germline CDR1 is ENHRY and CDR2 is SYGVKD. V shed 3 bases, J shed 4 bases, and the junction held 5 bases outside the gene matches. The CDR3 DNA reads TGTGCCATCAGTGACGGGCTAGCGGGTTACGAGCAGTACTTC. It specifies CAISDGLAGYEQYF.

The chain carries TRBV12-3 or TRBV12-4 and TRBJ2-7; the match to TRBD2 covers 12 bases. Trimming removed 6 bases from V and 3 bases from J; junction bases left unmatched: 3. This CDR3 has 14 residues. This CDR3 reads CASSPSGGVYEQYF. The CDR3 DNA follows: TGTGCCAGCAGCCCTAGCGGGGGGGTCTACGAGCAGTACTTC.